This TCR beta chain was observed in a study of beta chain features in type 1 diabetes. Study findings and constraints: Individuals with type 1 diabetes displayed fewer insertions and more deletions at VDJ junctions. Among patients with Type 1 diabetes, TCRB CDR3s were moderately but significantly shorter in every one of the four CD4+ subsets. Whether HLA type influences TCRB rearrangement remained unresolved here. cDNA-based sequencing might over-represent cells highly expressing TCR.

There are 18 residues in the CDR3. V shed 2 bases and J shed 2 bases, with 21 bases lying between them. The germline V gene has CDR1 SGHTA and CDR2 FQGNSA. In the case of this clone: Antigen unknown.

Every bit of the isolated RNA underwent reverse transcription, so sequencing read expressed TCRB transcripts. Only in-frame clones appear in the TCRdb table, and some are missing; sequencing was by immunoSEQ multiplex PCR. The sample consists of around 450,000 clones, approximately 10% of them appearing once. The rearrangement joins TRBV7-2 to TRBJ2-5; TRBD1 or TRBD2 may be the D gene (6 bases each). This TCR was sampled from a young woman in good health. The sample taken for sequencing was naive CD4+ T cells from blood. CDR3 DNA: TGTGCCAGCAGCTTAAGGGGGAGGACAGTTCCTTTTCAAGAGACCCAGTACTTC. Amino acids: CASSLRGRTVPFQETQYF. Together with reference TRBV7-2 and TRBJ2-5, the CDR3 gives the full variable domain: GAGVSQSPSNKVTEKGKDVELRCDPISGHTALYWYRQSLGQGLEFLIYFQGNSAPDKSGLPSDRFSAERTGGSVSTLTIQRTQQEDSAVYLCASSLRGRTVPFQETQYFGPGTRLLVL.